This T cell receptor beta chain is drawn from a study of shared clonotypes between healthy human individuals (TCRdb year 2020). A note on the overall study: A couple of women and three men aged 18 to 49 years were included in the cohort. To estimate repertoire size and how much clonotype sharing occurs between individuals, the study deeply sequenced the blood TCR repertoires of a handful of healthy adults. To increase sequencing depth and limit assay-specific biases, different laboratories used diverse techniques to prepare libraries and sequence TCR repertoires. For each donor, three plates each were used for CD4 naive and CD4 memory, two plates were used for CD8 naive, and one plate was used for CD8 memory. Between about 0.8 and 8.9 billion PBMCs per donor were obtained by leukapheresis.

Broad study findings and their caveats: Incomplete sequencing was indicated by rarefaction of sorted-subset datasets, despite the large sequencing depth. Compared with non-shared clonotypes, the clonotypes found in all four sorted-subset donors had higher generation probabilities. Sampling was restricted to blood, and TCR repertoires in tissue are likely to differ from TCR repertoires in blood. Estimated clonotype richness was generally larger for naive than for memory subsets. Sharing across a handful of donors was observed for roughly 5.4% of naive CD4, over 3% of naive CD8, about 2.3% of memory CD4, and roughly 0.4% of memory CD8 clonotypes. Because the study included only a small number of donors, the genetic and exposure-history diversity represented was limited. Pairwise subsampling led to the expectation that sequencing depth would affect the degree of clonotype sharing among donors.

Concerning this clone: Its recognized antigen is unknown. No clone much larger than this one lies a single base away; base qualities are absent. Other DNA variants within this sample encode the same CDR3.

Trimming at the junction amounts to 1 base on V and 4 bases on J, and the germline ends lie 8 bases apart. Reading from cysteine to phenylalanine, the CDR3 counts 15 amino acids. The kept DNA is CDR3 alone, 45 bases in frame from the first base. Taken from the germline V gene (reference sequence), the CDR1 and CDR2 loops are SEHNR and FQNEAQ. The donors were healthy, HIV-negative adults with no recently reported acute infections or vaccinations. Every donor was a Caucasian adult living in Nashville, Tennessee, USA. CD4+ T cells were enriched by magnetic negative selection; naive cells were then positively selected on CD45RA, and the negative fraction formed the memory subset. After blood collection by leukapheresis, PBMCs were isolated using Ficoll-Histopaque density gradient centrifugation and then cryopreserved in the vapor phase of liquid nitrogen. Analytical flow cytometry was used to check the purity and quantity of each magnetically sorted T cell population. From each sorted fraction, genomic DNA was isolated and quantified by UV absorbance on a Nanodrop 2000c.

Using the deep immunoSEQ assay, multiplex PCR amplified TCR CDR3 regions from genomic DNA. Extracted genomic DNA from each cell subset was distributed evenly across all wells of several immunoSEQ 96-well plates, and each plate was treated as a replicate. For sorted subsets, each replicate PCR was loaded with roughly 0.2 ug genomic DNA, equivalent to 25,000 to 35,000 T cell genomes. Purified libraries were measured with a Qubit 3.0 fluorometer, size-checked on a Bioanalyzer 2100, and measured again with the KAPA Library Quantification kit. Each immunoSEQ 96-well plate was sequenced on its own single-read 150-cycle Illumina NextSeq 550 flow cell. As for the original processing: The immunoSEQ output contained only junctional sequences without quality scores, so filtering could not match that applied to full-length reads. Sequences were annotated with PyIR, a Python wrapper for IgBLAST v1.9, using IMGT germline references to assign V/J genes and CDR3. Reads with weak V/J assignments (E-value above 1e-6), missing CDR3, stop codons, out-of-frame junctions, or ambiguous translated residues were removed. V3J clonotypes were defined by identical inferred V gene, J gene, and CDR3 amino acid sequence. Percentage overlap between repertoires was calculated by dividing the number of shared unique clonotypes by the size of the smaller repertoire. Repertoire richness was assessed with RTK rarefaction, the Chao1 estimator, and Recon v2.1 estimates of unobserved clonotypes. Generation probabilities were computed with OLGA for all TCRbeta clonotypes obtained by the gDNA method from a handful of donors. TCRdb obtained this table from immuneACCESS and retained in-frame rearrangements with V and J assigned. These tables miss some clones; where compared with another copy, unresolved V genes account for less than half of the shortfall, and the remainder is unexplained. V, J and clone size derive from that table, while D and trimming were established from the DNA sequence. The sample table contains approximately 2.5 million clones; only one count was recorded for more than 85% of them. The ten largest clonotypes hold more than 0.35% of the sample.

Sequences were obtained from naive CD4+ T cells from PBMCs. The sample's cell subset or site label is to be understood as: CD45RA+ positively selected. Recombination joined TRBV7-9 with TRBJ2-6, with no D gene named confidently. The TCR sequence derives from a man younger than 35 in good health. Some clones in this sample may be carry-over from other donors' samples. The CDR3 sequence is CASSLVRAGANVLTF. The nucleotide sequence reads as follows: TGTGCCAGCAGCTTAGTCCGGGCCGGGGCCAACGTCCTGACTTTC. Extended through the reference TRBV7-9 and TRBJ2-6 proteins, this CDR3 yields the full variable domain: DTGVSQNPRHKITKRGQNVTFRCDPISEHNRLYWYRQTLGQGPEFLTYFQNEAQLEKSRLLSDRFSAERPKGSFSTLEIQRTEQGDSAMYLCASSLVRAGANVLTFGAGSRLTVL.